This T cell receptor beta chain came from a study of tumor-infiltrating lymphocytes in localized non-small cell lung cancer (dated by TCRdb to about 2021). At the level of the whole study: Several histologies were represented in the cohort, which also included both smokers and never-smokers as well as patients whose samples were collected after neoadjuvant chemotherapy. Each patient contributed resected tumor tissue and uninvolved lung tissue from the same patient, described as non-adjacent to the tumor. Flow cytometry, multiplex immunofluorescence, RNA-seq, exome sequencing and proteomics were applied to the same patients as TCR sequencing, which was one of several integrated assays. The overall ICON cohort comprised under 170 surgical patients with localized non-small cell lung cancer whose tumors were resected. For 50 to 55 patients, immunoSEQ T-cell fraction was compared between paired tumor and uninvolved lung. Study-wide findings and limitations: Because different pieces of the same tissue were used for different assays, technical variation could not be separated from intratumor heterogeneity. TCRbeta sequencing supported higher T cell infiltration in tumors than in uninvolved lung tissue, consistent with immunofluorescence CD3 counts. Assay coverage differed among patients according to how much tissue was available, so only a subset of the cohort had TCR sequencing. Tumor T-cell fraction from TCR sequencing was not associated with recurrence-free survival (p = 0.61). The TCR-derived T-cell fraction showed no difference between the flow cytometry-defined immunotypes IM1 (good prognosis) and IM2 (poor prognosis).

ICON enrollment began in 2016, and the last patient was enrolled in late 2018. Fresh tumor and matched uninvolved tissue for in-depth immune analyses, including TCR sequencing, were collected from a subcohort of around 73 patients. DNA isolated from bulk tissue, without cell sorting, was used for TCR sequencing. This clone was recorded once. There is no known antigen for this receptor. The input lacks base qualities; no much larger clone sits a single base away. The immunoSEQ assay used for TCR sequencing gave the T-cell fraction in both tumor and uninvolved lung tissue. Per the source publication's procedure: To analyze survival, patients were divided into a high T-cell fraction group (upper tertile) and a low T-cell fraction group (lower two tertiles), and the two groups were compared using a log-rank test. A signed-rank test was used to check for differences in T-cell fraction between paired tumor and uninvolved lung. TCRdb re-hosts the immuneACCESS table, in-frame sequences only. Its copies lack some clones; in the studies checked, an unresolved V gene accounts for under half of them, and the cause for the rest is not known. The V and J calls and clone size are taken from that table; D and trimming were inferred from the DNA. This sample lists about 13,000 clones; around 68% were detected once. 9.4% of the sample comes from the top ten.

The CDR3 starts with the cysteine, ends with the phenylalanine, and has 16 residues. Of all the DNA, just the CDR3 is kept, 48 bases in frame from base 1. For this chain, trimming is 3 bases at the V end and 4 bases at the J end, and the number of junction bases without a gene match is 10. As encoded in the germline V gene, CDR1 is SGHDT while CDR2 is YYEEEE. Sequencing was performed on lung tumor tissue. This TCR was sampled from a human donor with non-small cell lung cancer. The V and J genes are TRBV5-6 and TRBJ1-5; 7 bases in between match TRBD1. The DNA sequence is TGTGCCAGCAGCTCCTCACAACTCAGGGGGAATCAGCCCCAGCATTTT. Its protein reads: CASSSSQLRGNQPQHF.